These T cell receptor beta chains were read from a single sample in a study of response to subunit inactivated influenza vaccine. MiXCR, applied by TCRdb to the RT-PCR reads, yields one record per CDR3 protein. The sample has some 500,000 distinct CDR3 sequences, approximately 16% seen once. This sample comprised CD4+ T cells sorted from PBMCs, obtained less than 30 months after vaccination. The receptors derive from a man in his fifties or sixties who received an inactivated influenza vaccine. Each CDR3 is given without its conserved first and last residue.

TRBV5-8 9 ASSLRQGKH
TRBV19 13 ASSTSGTPSYEQY
TRBV20-1 15 SARGLKFEEGNTEAF
TRBV5-1 14 ASSMGLAGNTDTQY
TRBV20-1 11 STRQGARNEQF
TRBV14 15 SSSQASGRWGTDTQY
TRBV7-2 14 ASSLAIDRTAYEQY
TRBV24-1 13 ATSLSGRPTDTQY
TRBV18 10 ASSPLSGEQF
TRBV5-1 15 ASSLGVAGDTQETQY
TRBV20-1 13 SASSSGPSTDTQY
TRBV20-1 10 SQTGLAGELF
TRBV20-1 15 SARDQGGGRSGNTIY
TRBV7-2 14 ASSKNNGGITGELF
TRBV19 13 ASSIVTGWGTEAF
TRBV11-2 17 ASSSKGWAGGGGKNIQY